These T cell receptor beta chains were read from a single sample in a study of cytomegalovirus exposure and HLA in healthy donors. Libraries were prepared by immunoSEQ multiplex PCR; TCRdb keeps only in-frame clonotypes and omits some of them. The sample includes 150,000 to 200,000 clones, 82% seen only once; the top ten take about 0.094%. The sample comprised PBMCs. The source of these receptors is a boy aged 2 to 9 in good health and CMV-seronegative. CDR3s include the opening cysteine and the closing phenylalanine or tryptophan. The D gene is left open where the match is weak. Size is omitted from some rows. Given values are once, few, many or a class for expanded clones.

clone_size,d_call,j_call,v_call,cdr3_nt,cdr3_aa
-,TRBD1,TRBJ1-5,TRBV7-3,TGTGCCAGCAGCTTAATCGCAACTGGGCAGGGGGCGGGTCAGCCCCAGCATTTT,CASSLIATGQGAGQPQHF
-,TRBD2,TRBJ2-2,TRBV5-4,TGTGCCAGCAGCTTAGAACTAGCGGGTAGCACCGGGGAGCTGTTTTTT,CASSLELAGSTGELFF
once,-,TRBJ2-1,TRBV7-3,TGTGCCAGCAGCACCGGGGGTAGCGGTAATTACAATGAGCAGTTCTTC,CASSTGGSGNYNEQFF
-,-,TRBJ1-2,TRBV9,TGTGCCAGCAGCGGGGACTCTCACTATGGCTACACCTTC,CASSGDSHYGYTF
-,TRBD1,TRBJ2-3,TRBV4-3,TGCGCCAGCAGCCAAGGGACAGGGGGTTTGTGGACAGATACGCAGTATTTT,CASSQGTGGLWTDTQYF
-,TRBD1,TRBJ2-7,TRBV2,TGTGCCAGCAGAGGACAGGGGATGCACGAGCAGTACTTC,CASRGQGMHEQYF
-,TRBD1,TRBJ2-5,TRBV4-2,TGTGCCAGCAGCCAAGAAGAGGGGGCCACCCAGTACTTC,CASSQEEGATQYF
-,TRBD1,TRBJ2-1,TRBV7-9,TGTGCCAGCAGCTTTCCGGGACAGGACCTCCATGAGCAGTTCTTC,CASSFPGQDLHEQFF
-,-,TRBJ1-1,TRBV19,TGTGCCAGTAGTATAGAAGCTCCTAGAATTAACACTGAAGCTTTCTTT,CASSIEAPRINTEAFF
-,TRBD2,TRBJ2-3,TRBV5-4,TGTGCCAGCAGCTTGGAGCCTAGCGGAGTCACAGATACGCAGTATTTT,CASSLEPSGVTDTQYF
-,TRBD2,TRBJ2-3,TRBV29-1,TGCAGCGTCGGGGGGGCCGGGGGAGATACGCAGTATTTT,CSVGGAGGDTQYF
once,-,TRBJ2-5,TRBV30,TGTGCCTGGAGTGTAGGGGAAGAGACCCAGTACTTC,CAWSVGEETQYF
-,-,TRBJ1-1,TRBV7-2,TGTGCCAGCAGCTTAGTGGGACTCGAAGCTTTCTTT,CASSLVGLEAFF
-,-,TRBJ1-1,TRBV19,TGTGCCAGTAGTACAGGGGACACTGAAGCTTTCTTT,CASSTGDTEAFF
-,-,TRBJ1-6,TRBV19,TGTGCCAGTTCAGAGGGCAGGAATTCACCCCTCCACTTT,CASSEGRNSPLHF
few,-,TRBJ1-6,TRBV18,TGTGCCAGCTCACGGGGAGTTTGGGATTCACCCCTCCACTTT,CASSRGVWDSPLHF
-,-,TRBJ1-2,TRBV7-8,TGTGCCAGCAGCTTAGAAGGTGGAGGACGGATCGTCTATGGCTACACCTTC,CASSLEGGGRIVYGYTF
-,-,TRBJ2-5,TRBV5-1,TGCGCCAGCAGTAGACAGAACCAAGAGACCCAGTACTTC,CASSRQNQETQYF
-,-,TRBJ1-1,TRBV7-9,TGTGCCAGCAGCTTTGGGGCGGAGAACACTGAAGCTTTCTTT,CASSFGAENTEAFF
-,TRBD1,TRBJ2-2,TRBV9,TGTGCCAGCAGCGGCGTCCGGACAGGGGTTGGAACCGGGGAGCTGTTTTTT,CASSGVRTGVGTGELFF
-,TRBD2,TRBJ2-5,TRBV5-1,TGCGCCAGCAGCTTGGTGGATAGCGGGGGGTTACAAGAGACCCAGTACTTC,CASSLVDSGGLQETQYF
-,-,TRBJ2-3,TRBV5-1,TGCGCCAGCAGCATCGGGTCCCTCACAGATACGCAGTATTTT,CASSIGSLTDTQYF
-,-,TRBJ2-7,TRBV4-2,TGTGCCAGCAGCCAAGACCCTAACTACGAGCAGTACTTC,CASSQDPNYEQYF
once,TRBD2,TRBJ2-3,TRBV10-3,TGTGCCATCAGTGAGGTAGCGGGGGGCCGAGATACGCAGTATTTT,CAISEVAGGRDTQYF
-,TRBD2,TRBJ2-5,TRBV4-2,TGTGCCAGCAGCCGACCCTCCGGAACTAGCGGCGGCACTATCCAAGAGACCCAGTACTTC,CASSRPSGTSGGTIQETQYF
-,TRBD1,TRBJ1-6,TRBV4-1,TGCGCCAGCAGGGAAGAGGGGGCGCTTTCCTATAATTCACCCCTCCACTTT,CASREEGALSYNSPLHF
-,TRBD1,TRBJ1-3,TRBV6-5,TGTGCCAGCAGTTACGACGGGACAGGGGTAGGAAACACCATATATTTT,CASSYDGTGVGNTIYF
-,-,TRBJ2-1,TRBV5-6,TGTGCCAGCAGCTTGAGAGGAGGCTCCTACAATGAGCAGTTCTTC,CASSLRGGSYNEQFF
-,TRBD2,TRBJ2-1,TRBV19,TGTGCCAGTAGTGGAGGGCAGCGGGGGGCCTACAATGAGCAGTTCTTC,CASSGGQRGAYNEQFF
-,TRBD1,TRBJ1-4,TRBV6-5,TGTGCCAGCAGTTACTCGAGACAGGGTTTGGAAAAACTGTTTTTT,CASSYSRQGLEKLFF
-,-,TRBJ2-3,TRBV7-9,TGTGCCAGCAGCTACGGCCACGGGGATACGCAGTATTTT,CASSYGHGDTQYF
-,-,TRBJ1-1,TRBV7-9,TGTGCCAGCAGATCGGGACAGAACACTGAAGCTTTCTTT,CASRSGQNTEAFF